This is a list of T cell receptor beta chains from one sample in a study of response to subunit inactivated influenza vaccine. TCRdb redid the calling of the RT-PCR reads with MiXCR, one entry per CDR3 protein. The table lists under 550,000 distinct CDR3 sequences, 6.5% to 8% of them singletons. Material: PBMCs from blood, obtained roughly 24 months after vaccination. The origin of the receptors is a man between 50 and 75 years old who received an inactivated influenza vaccine. The CDR3 runs from the conserved cysteine through the conserved F or W. Fields, in order: V gene, D gene, clone size, J gene, CDR3 DNA, CDR3 protein. The D gene is left open where the match is weak. Not all rows give a size; the values are once, few, many and, for expanded clones, a class.

>TRBV6-2/TRBV6-3|NA|few|TRBJ1-5
TGTGCCAGCAGTTACCCCGATGGGGGCGATCAGCCCCAGCATTTT
CASSYPDGGDQPQHF
>TRBV11-2|TRBD2|many|TRBJ2-1
TGTGCCAGCAGCTTAGATCTGCGGGGGTTACAGTTCTTC
CASSLDLRGLQFF
>TRBV5-1|NA|NA|TRBJ2-5
TGCGCCAGCAGCTTGGAGGGAGACCAGTACTTC
CASSLEGDQYF
>TRBV5-1|NA|NA|TRBJ2-7
TGCGCCAGCAGCTTGGAACAAGTGGGCTACGAGCAGTACTTC
CASSLEQVGYEQYF
>TRBV20-1|TRBD2|few|TRBJ2-3
TGCAGTGCTAGTCCGGGACTAGCCTCAGATACGCAGTATTTT
CSASPGLASDTQYF
>TRBV12-3/TRBV12-4|TRBD1|NA|TRBJ1-1
TGTGCCAGCAGATTAGACAGGGTTCAGAACACTGAAGCTTTCTTT
CASRLDRVQNTEAFF
>TRBV29-1|NA|few|TRBJ2-5
TGCAGCGTTTCTAAGGGGACAAACGTACAAGAGACCCAGTACTTC
CSVSKGTNVQETQYF
>TRBV2|TRBD1|NA|TRBJ2-5
TGTGCCAGCAGTGAGGGACAGACGGGGATGGAGACCCAGTACTTC
CASSEGQTGMETQYF
>TRBV12-3/TRBV12-4|TRBD1|many|TRBJ2-7
TGTGCCAGCAGGGGACAGGGGCTTTTTGCGGAGCAGTACTTC
CASRGQGLFAEQYF
>TRBV5-1|NA|few|TRBJ2-1
TGCGCCAGCAGCTTGGGAGGACAGATTAAGCAGTTCTTC
CASSLGGQIKQFF
>TRBV5-5|NA|many|TRBJ1-1
TGTGCCAGCCAGGGGAGGGTGAACACTGAAGCTTTCTTT
CASQGRVNTEAFF
>TRBV20-1|NA|many|TRBJ2-7
TGCAGTGCTCCGCGACGGGGGCAAACCTACGAGCAGTACTTC
CSAPRRGQTYEQYF
>TRBV15|NA|NA|TRBJ2-7
TGTGCCACCAGCAAACCCGGATACGAGCAGTACTTC
CATSKPGYEQYF
>TRBV25-1|NA|few|TRBJ1-4
TGTGCCAGCAGTGAACTTGGTCCGCCTTTCGGGGAAAAACTGTTTTTT
CASSELGPPFGEKLFF